The rows below give T cell receptor beta chains drawn from one sample of a study of OX40 agonist ivuxolimab in advanced cancers. Assay used: immunoSEQ multiplex PCR; TCRdb lists only in-frame clones, some missing. Of over 95,000 clones listed, roughly 90% are singletons. The input for sequencing was CD4+ or CD8+ T cells sorted from blood, taken in a trial of the OX40 agonist ivuxolimab. The receptors originated from an adult with an advanced solid tumor such as melanoma, head and neck, liver or kidney cancer. The CDR3 runs from the conserved cysteine through the conserved F or W. The D gene is left open where the match is weak. Not all rows give a size; the values are once, few, many and, for expanded clones, a class.

V,J,size,D,length,DNA,CDR3
TRBV5-6,TRBJ1-6,-,-,16,TGTGCCAGCAGCTCTCTGATTCAGACCCTGGGGGCACCCCTCCACTTT,CASSSLIQTLGAPLHF
TRBV19,TRBJ1-2,few,TRBD1,13,TGTGCCAGTAGCCCCGGGACAGCCTATGGCTACACCTTC,CASSPGTAYGYTF
TRBV11-1,TRBJ1-4,-,TRBD1,16,TGTGCCAGCAGCCCGACCCGAGGGACAGGGAATGAAAAACTGTTTTTT,CASSPTRGTGNEKLFF
TRBV18,TRBJ2-2,-,-,16,TGTGCCAGCTCACCTCCAAACACAGGGATGACCGGGGAGCTGTTTTTT,CASSPPNTGMTGELFF
TRBV11-2,TRBJ2-1,few,-,15,TGTGCCAGCAGGACGGTACGAGGGAACTACAATGAGCAGTTCTTC,CASRTVRGNYNEQFF
TRBV27,TRBJ2-7,-,-,13,TGTGCCAGCAGTACTAACACGAGGCTCGAGCAGTACTTC,CASSTNTRLEQYF
TRBV28,TRBJ1-2,few,TRBD1,13,TGTGCCAGCAGTTCGACAGGGAACTATGGCTACACCTTC,CASSSTGNYGYTF
TRBV4-3,TRBJ2-1,-,-,14,TGCGCCAGCAGCCAAGATATGAGGTTAAATGAGCAGTTCTTC,CASSQDMRLNEQFF
TRBV5-1,TRBJ1-4,-,TRBD1,15,TGCGCCAGCAGCTTGGGCGGGACAGGGGATGAAAAACTGTTTTTT,CASSLGGTGDEKLFF
TRBV5-6,TRBJ2-3,-,TRBD1,16,TGTGCCAGCAGCTCCTTTACGGGACAGATCACAGATACGCAGTATTTT,CASSSFTGQITDTQYF
TRBV5-1,TRBJ1-4,-,-,16,TGCGCCAGCAGTCCGACAGGCTACGCAACTAATGAAAAACTGTTTTTT,CASSPTGYATNEKLFF
TRBV7-6,TRBJ2-1,-,-,15,TGTGCCAGCAGCTTAGCCTCCGGGACACACAATGAGCAGTTCTTC,CASSLASGTHNEQFF
TRBV5-4,TRBJ2-7,-,TRBD2,14,TGTGCCAGCAGCTCTGAAGGGACTACATACGAGCAGTACTTC,CASSSEGTTYEQYF
TRBV18,TRBJ2-7,-,TRBD1,15,TGTGCCAGCTCACGTACCGGGACAGTTTCCTACGAGCAGTACTTC,CASSRTGTVSYEQYF
TRBV7-9,TRBJ2-1,once,-,13,TGTGCCAGCAGCTTAGTGCGGGGAAATGAGCAGTTCTTC,CASSLVRGNEQFF
TRBV29-1,TRBJ1-2,-,-,14,TGCAGCGTTGAAGATGGGCCCAGGGTCGGAGGCTACACCTTC,CSVEDGPRVGGYTF
TRBV29-1,TRBJ2-1,-,-,14,TGCAGCGTTGAAGCGTTGAAGGACTACAATGAGCAGTTCTTC,CSVEALKDYNEQFF
TRBV7-2,TRBJ2-2,-,-,13,TGTGCCAGCAGCCTTGCTAGAGCCGGGGAGCTGTTTTTT,CASSLARAGELFF
TRBV7-2,TRBJ2-1,-,-,15,TGTGCCAGCAGACGCACCGGGGGATCCTACAATGAGCAGTTCTTC,CASRRTGGSYNEQFF
TRBV9,TRBJ2-2,-,-,18,TGTGCCAGCAGCGCTACCCTGCACTTTGGGGGAGCTACCGGGGAGCTGTTTTTT,CASSATLHFGGATGELFF
TRBV19,TRBJ1-1,-,TRBD1,18,TGTGCCAGTAGTATAGATCGGGACAGGGGGCAGGGTGCTACTGAAGCTTTCTTT,CASSIDRDRGQGATEAFF
TRBV5-4,TRBJ2-1,-,-,15,TGTGCCAGCAGCTTGGGAGCGTGGGCTGTGGGTGAGCAGTTCTTC,CASSLGAWAVGEQFF
TRBV7-9,TRBJ2-7,-,TRBD1,14,TGTGCCAGCAGCTTGACAGGGTCTACCTACGAGCAGTACTTC,CASSLTGSTYEQYF
TRBV7-2,TRBJ2-3,once,-,12,TGTGCCAGCAGGCGCTACACAGATACGCAGTATTTT,CASRRYTDTQYF
TRBV19,TRBJ1-6,few,-,14,TGTGCCAGTACCCCCCGGGGGGGCGCCAGGCCCCTCCACTTT,CASTPRGGARPLHF
TRBV27,TRBJ2-7,-,TRBD1,14,TGTGCCAGCAGACGGCAGACAGGGCCTTACGAGCAGTACTTC,CASRRQTGPYEQYF
TRBV18,TRBJ2-1,-,-,13,TGTGCCAGCTCGGGGGGCTACTGGAATGAGCAGTTCTTC,CASSGGYWNEQFF
TRBV7-2,TRBJ1-6,-,-,15,TGTGCCAGCAGCTTAGGGCTCACCTATAATTCACCCCTCCACTTT,CASSLGLTYNSPLHF
TRBV5-6,TRBJ2-1,-,TRBD1,15,TGTGCCAGCAGCTTCAACAGGGGGCCCTACAATGAGCAGTTCTTC,CASSFNRGPYNEQFF